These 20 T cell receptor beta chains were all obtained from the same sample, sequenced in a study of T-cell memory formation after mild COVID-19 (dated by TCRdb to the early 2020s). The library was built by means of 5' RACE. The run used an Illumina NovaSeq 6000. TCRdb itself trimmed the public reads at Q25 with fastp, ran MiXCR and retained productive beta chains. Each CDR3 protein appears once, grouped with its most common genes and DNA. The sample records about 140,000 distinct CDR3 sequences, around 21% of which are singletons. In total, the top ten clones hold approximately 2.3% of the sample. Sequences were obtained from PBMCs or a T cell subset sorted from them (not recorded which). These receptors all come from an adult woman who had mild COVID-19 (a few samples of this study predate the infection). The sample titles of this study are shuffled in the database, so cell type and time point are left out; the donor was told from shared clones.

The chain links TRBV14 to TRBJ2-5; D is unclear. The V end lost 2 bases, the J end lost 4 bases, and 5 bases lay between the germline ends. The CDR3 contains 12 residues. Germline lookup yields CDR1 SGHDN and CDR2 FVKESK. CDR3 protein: CASSQTLETQYF. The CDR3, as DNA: TGTGCCAGCAGCCAAACTCTAGAGACCCAGTACTTC.

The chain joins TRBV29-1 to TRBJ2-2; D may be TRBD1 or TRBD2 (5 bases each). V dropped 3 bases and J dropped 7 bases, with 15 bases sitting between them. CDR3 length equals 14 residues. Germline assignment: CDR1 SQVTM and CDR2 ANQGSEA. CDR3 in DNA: TGCAGCGTTGATTGGGACGGTGCAGGCGGGGAGCTGTTTTTT. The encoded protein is CSVDWDGAGGELFF.

The CDR3 DNA reads TGCGCCAGCAGCTTGGGCGGACAGACTAGCGGCACCTACAATGAGCAGTTCTTC. It translates to CASSLGGQTSGTYNEQFF. The chain employs TRBV5-1 and TRBJ2-1; TRBD2 agrees at 9 bases. Germline lookup yields CDR1 SGHRS and CDR2 YFSETQ. V lost 0 bases to trimming and J lost 2 bases; unmatched junction nucleotides: 9. This CDR3 spans 18 amino acids. Full variable domain (remainder filled in from reference TRBV5-1 and TRBJ2-1): KAGVTQTPRYLIKTRGQQVTLSCSPISGHRSVSWYQQTPGQGLQFLFEYFSETQRNKGNFPGRFSGRQFSNSRSEMNVSTLELGDSALYLCASSLGGQTSGTYNEQFFGPGTRLTVL.

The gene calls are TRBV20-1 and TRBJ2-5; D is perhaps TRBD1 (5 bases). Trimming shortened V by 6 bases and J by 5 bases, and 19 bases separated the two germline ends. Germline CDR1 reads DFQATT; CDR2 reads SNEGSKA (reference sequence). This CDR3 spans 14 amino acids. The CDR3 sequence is CSAKKGQGYETQYF. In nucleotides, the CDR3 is TGCAGTGCCAAGAAGGGGCAGGGCTACGAGACCCAGTACTTC.

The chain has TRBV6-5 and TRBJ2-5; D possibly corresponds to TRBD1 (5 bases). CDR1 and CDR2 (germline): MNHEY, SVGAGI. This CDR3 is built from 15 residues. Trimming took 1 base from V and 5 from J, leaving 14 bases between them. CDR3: CASSYFDSLGETQYF. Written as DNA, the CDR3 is TGTGCCAGCAGTTACTTTGACAGTCTGGGGGAGACCCAGTACTTC.

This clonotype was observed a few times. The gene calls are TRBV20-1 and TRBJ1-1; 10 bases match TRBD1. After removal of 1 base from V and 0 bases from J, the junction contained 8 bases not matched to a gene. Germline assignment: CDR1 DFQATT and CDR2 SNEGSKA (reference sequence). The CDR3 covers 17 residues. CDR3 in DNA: TGCAGTGCTAGAGGGCTACGGGACAGGGGTCTGAACACTGAAGCTTTCTTT. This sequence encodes CSARGLRDRGLNTEAFF.

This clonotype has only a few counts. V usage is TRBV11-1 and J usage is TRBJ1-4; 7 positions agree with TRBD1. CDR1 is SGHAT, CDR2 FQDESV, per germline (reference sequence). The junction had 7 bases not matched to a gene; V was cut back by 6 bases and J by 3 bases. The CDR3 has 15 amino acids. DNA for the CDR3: TGTGCCAGCAGGCCTACCGGGACAGCTAATGAAAAACTGTTTTTT. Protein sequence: CASRPTGTANEKLFF.

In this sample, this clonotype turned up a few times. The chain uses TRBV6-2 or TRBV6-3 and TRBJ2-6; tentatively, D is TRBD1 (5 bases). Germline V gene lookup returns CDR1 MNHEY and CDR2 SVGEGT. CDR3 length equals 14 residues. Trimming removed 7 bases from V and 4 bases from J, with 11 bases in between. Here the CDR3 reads CASTRVLGANVLTF. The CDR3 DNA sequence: TGTGCCAGCACCAGGGTCCTCGGGGCCAACGTCCTGACTTTC.

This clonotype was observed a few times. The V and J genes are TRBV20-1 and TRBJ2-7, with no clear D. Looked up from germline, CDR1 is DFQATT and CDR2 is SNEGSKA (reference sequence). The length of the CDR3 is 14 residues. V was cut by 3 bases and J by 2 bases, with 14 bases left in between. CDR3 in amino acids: CSASRAPRTYEQYF. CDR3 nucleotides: TGCAGTGCTAGTCGGGCCCCTCGAACCTACGAGCAGTACTTC.

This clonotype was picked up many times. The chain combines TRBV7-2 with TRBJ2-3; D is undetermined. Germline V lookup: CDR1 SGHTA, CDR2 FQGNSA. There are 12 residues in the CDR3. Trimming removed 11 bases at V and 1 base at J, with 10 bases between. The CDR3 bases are TGTGCCGGCATGACGGGCACAGATACGCAGTATTTT. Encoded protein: CAGMTGTDTQYF.

This CDR3 is CASSEGASYEFF. In DNA form, the CDR3 reads TGTGCCAGCAGTGAGGGCGCCTCTTACGAGTTCTTC. V and J are TRBV25-1 and TRBJ2-1, with D uncertain. The germline CDR1 and CDR2 sequences are MGHDK and SYGVNS. V was cut by 3 bases and J by 14 bases, with 14 bases left in between. The CDR3 extends over 12 amino acids.

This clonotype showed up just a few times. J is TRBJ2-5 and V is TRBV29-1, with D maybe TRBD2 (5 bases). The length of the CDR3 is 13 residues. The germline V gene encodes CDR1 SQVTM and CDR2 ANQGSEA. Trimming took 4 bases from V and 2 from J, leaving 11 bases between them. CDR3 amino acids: CSVARGLQETQYF. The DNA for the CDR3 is TGCAGCGTTGCCCGCGGGTTACAAGAGACCCAGTACTTC.

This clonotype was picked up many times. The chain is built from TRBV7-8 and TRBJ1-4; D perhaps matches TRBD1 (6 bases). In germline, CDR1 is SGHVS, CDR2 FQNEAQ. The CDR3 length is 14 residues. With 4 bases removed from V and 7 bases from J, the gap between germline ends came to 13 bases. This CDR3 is CASSSGLRGEKLFF. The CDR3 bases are TGTGCCAGCAGCTCGGGCCTCAGGGGTGAAAAACTGTTTTTT.

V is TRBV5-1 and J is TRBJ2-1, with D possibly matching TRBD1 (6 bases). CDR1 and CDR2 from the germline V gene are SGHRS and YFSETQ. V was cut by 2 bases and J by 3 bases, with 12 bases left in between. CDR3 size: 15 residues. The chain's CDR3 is CASSFVGAIYNEQFF. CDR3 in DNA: TGCGCCAGCAGCTTTGTGGGGGCGATCTACAATGAGCAGTTCTTC.

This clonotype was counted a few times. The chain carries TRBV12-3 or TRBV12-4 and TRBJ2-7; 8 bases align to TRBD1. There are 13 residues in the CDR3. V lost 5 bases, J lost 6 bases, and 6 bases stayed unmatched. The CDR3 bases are TGTGCCAGCAGTCTGGGACAGGTGGGCGAGCAGTACTTC. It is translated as CASSLGQVGEQYF.

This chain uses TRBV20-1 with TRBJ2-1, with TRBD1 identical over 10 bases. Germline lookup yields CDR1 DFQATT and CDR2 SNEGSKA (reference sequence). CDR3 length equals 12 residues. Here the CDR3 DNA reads TGCAGGGGGGACAGGGGATACAATGAGCAGTTCTTC. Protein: CRGDRGYNEQFF.

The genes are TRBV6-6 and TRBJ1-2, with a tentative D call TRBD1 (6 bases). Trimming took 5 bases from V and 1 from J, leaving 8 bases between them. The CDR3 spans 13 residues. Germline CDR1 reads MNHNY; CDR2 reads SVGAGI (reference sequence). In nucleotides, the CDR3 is TGTGCCAGCAGTATGGACAGTAACTATGGCTACACCTTC. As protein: CASSMDSNYGYTF.

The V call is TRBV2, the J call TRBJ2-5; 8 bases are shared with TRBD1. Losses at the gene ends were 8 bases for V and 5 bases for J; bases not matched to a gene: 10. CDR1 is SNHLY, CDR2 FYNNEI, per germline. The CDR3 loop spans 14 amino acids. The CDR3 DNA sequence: TGTGCCAGCCGGGCCCAGGGGGCGAGGGAGACCCAGTACTTC. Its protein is CASRAQGARETQYF.

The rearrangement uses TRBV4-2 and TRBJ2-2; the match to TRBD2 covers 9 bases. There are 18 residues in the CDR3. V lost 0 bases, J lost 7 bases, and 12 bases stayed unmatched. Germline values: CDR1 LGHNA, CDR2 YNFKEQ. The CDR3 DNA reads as TGTGCCAGCAGCCAAGATCCCGGACTAGCGTCACAGATCGGGGAGCTGTTTTTT. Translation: CASSQDPGLASQIGELFF.

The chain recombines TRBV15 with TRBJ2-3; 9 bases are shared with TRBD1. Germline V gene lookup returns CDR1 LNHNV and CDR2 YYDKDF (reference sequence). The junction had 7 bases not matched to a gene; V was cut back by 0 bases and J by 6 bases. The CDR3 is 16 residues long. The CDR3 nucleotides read TGTGCCACCAGCAGAGATACGACAGGGGGAACCGATACGCAGTATTTT. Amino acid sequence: CATSRDTTGGTDTQYF.